The 18 T cell receptor beta chains below come from one sample, sequenced in a study of early T cells in non-severe SARS-CoV-2 infection. Each CDR3 protein is one row after TCRdb ran MiXCR on the 5' RACE reads. The sample shows around 67,000 distinct CDR3 sequences, about an eighth of them seen only once. Sample: whole blood. Source of these receptors: an adult who was a healthcare worker with PCR-confirmed SARS-CoV-2 infection or an uninfected control (not recorded which).

This clonotype was counted at least ten times. The genes are TRBV7-6 and TRBJ1-5, with a weak D call TRBD1 (6 bases). Germline V lookup: CDR1 SGHVS, CDR2 FNYEAQ. The V gene lost 5 bases and the J gene lost 7 bases, with 18 bases spanning the gap. The CDR3 covers 15 residues. In nucleotides, the CDR3 is TGTGCCAGCAGCCCCGTGAGGGGGGGAAGCCAGCCCCAGCATTTT. Translated, it gives CASSPVRGGSQPQHF. Based on the CDR3 plus reference TRBV7-6 and TRBJ1-5, the full variable domain is GAGVSQSPRYKVTKRGQDVALRCDPISGHVSLYWYRQALGQGPEFLTYFNYEAQQDKSGLPNDRFSAERPEGSISTLTIQRTEQRDSAMYRCASSPVRGGSQPQHFGDGTRLSIL.

This clonotype was seen at least ten times. The chain couples TRBV28 to TRBJ1-2; no reliable D call. CDR1 is MDHEN and CDR2 is SYDVKM in the germline V gene. The CDR3 contains 16 residues. With 3 bases removed from V and 5 bases from J, the gap between germline ends came to 19 bases. As DNA, the CDR3 is TGTGCCAGCAGTTTTTCTCTTGGAGTTCCTTCATATGGCTACACCTTC. Protein: CASSFSLGVPSYGYTF.

This chain joins TRBV28 and TRBJ2-5, with D tentatively TRBD2 (7 bases). V was shortened by 6 bases and J by 4 bases, with 15 bases between the two germline ends. CDR3 length equals 14 residues. Germline assignment: CDR1 MDHEN and CDR2 SYDVKM. The CDR3 DNA follows: TGTGCCAGCAGGACAGGACTAGTGGTAGAGACCCAGTACTTC. Its translation: CASRTGLVVETQYF. The full variable domain, its missing parts supplied by reference TRBV28 and TRBJ2-5, is DVKVTQSSRYLVKRTGEKVFLECVQDMDHENMFWYRQDPGLGLRLIYFSYDVKMKEKGDIPEGYSVSREKKERFSLILESASTNQTSMYLCASRTGLVVETQYFGPGTRLLVL.

The V gene is TRBV15, the J gene TRBJ1-2; D is unresolved. Trimming stripped 0 bases from V and 1 base from J, with 6 bases between. This CDR3 comprises 14 residues. Germline V CDR1 and CDR2: LNHNV, YYDKDF (reference sequence). The CDR3 sequence: CATSRDTLNYGYTF. CDR3 coding DNA: TGTGCCACCAGCAGAGACACGCTTAACTATGGCTACACCTTC.

The table lists this clonotype with many counts. The gene calls are TRBV5-6 and TRBJ1-1, with D uncertain. CDR1 is SGHDT, CDR2 YYEEEE, per germline. The CDR3 length is 15 residues. Trimming took off 4 bases at V and 4 bases at J, with 17 bases between the two ends. In nucleotides, the CDR3 is TGTGCCAGCAGCACCGGGCTGTCATCGGGCACTGAAGCTTTCTTT. Amino acids: CASSTGLSSGTEAFF.

This clonotype was counted at least ten times. The chain couples TRBV30 to TRBJ2-7; 12 positions agree with TRBD2. Germline CDR1 reads GTSNPN; CDR2 reads SVGIG (reference sequence). This CDR3 spans 13 amino acids. Losses at the gene ends were 5 bases for V and 4 bases for J; bases not matched to a gene: 3. In DNA form, the CDR3 reads TGTGCCTGGGCACTAGCGGGAGGATACGAGCAGTACTTC. This gives the protein CAWALAGGYEQYF.

This clonotype showed up many times. The genes are TRBV7-7 and TRBJ2-5; TRBD1 is a possible D gene (7 bases). Germline-derived CDR1 and CDR2 are SSHAT and FNYEAQ (reference sequence). The CDR3 spans 13 residues. V shed 4 bases and J shed 5 bases, with 11 bases lying between them. CDR3 amino acids: CASSSRGVETQYF. CDR3 coding DNA: TGTGCCAGCAGCTCCAGGGGGGTCGAGACCCAGTACTTC.

This clonotype was observed many times. The V call is TRBV10-3, the J call TRBJ2-6, with 11 bases that match TRBD1. Germline lookup yields CDR1 ENHRY and CDR2 SYGVKD. Trimming took 8 bases from V and 0 from J; bases not matched to a gene: 9. This CDR3 region has 18 residues. The DNA for the CDR3 is TGTGCCATCCCCCGCGGGGACAGGGGGGACTCTGGGGCCAACGTCCTGACTTTC. Amino acid sequence: CAIPRGDRGDSGANVLTF.

This clonotype showed up many times. The V call is TRBV6-6, the J call TRBJ1-1; a weak D match, TRBD1 (5 bases). The germline V gene has CDR1 MNHNY and CDR2 SVGAGI (reference sequence). The V end was cut by 2 bases, the J end by 2 bases, with 6 bases between. This CDR3 has 13 amino acids. The CDR3 nucleotides read TGTGCCAGCAGTTACGGGGGAAACACTGAAGCTTTCTTT. The encoded protein is CASSYGGNTEAFF.

This clonotype was seen ten or more times. The chain couples TRBV2 to TRBJ2-7, with D unresolved. V was trimmed by 1 base and J by 1 base, leaving 5 bases between them. The CDR3 runs to 13 residues. Looked up from germline, CDR1 is SNHLY and CDR2 is FYNNEI. CDR3 nucleotide sequence: TGTGCCAGCAGTGAAGATATTTCCTACGAGCAGTACTTC. This sequence encodes CASSEDISYEQYF.

This clonotype was counted only a few times. The chain has TRBV27 and TRBJ2-7; 7 nucleotides line up with TRBD2. The trim removed 8 bases at V and 0 bases at J, leaving 10 bases unmatched. CDR1 is MNHEY, CDR2 SMNVEV, per germline (reference sequence). The CDR3 consists of 15 residues. CDR3 residues: CASSTSGVSSYEQYF. The DNA for the CDR3 is TGTGCCAGCTCTACGAGCGGGGTAAGCTCCTACGAGCAGTACTTC.

Ten or more counts support this clonotype. The CDR3 protein is CASSSTLIDQPQHF. CDR3 bases: TGTGCCAGCAGCTCCACCCTCATTGATCAGCCCCAGCATTTT. The rearrangement links TRBV7-9 to TRBJ1-5, with D uncertain. CDR1 and CDR2 from the germline V gene are SEHNR and FQNEAQ (reference sequence). The V end was cut by 4 bases, the J end by 5 bases, with 12 bases between. The CDR3 runs to 14 residues.

The V gene is TRBV19, the J gene TRBJ2-1, with a weak D call TRBD2 (5 bases). The CDR3 has 14 residues. V gave up 5 bases and J gave up 9 bases, with 17 bases separating them. Germline V lookup: CDR1 LNHDA, CDR2 SQIVND (reference sequence). CDR3 DNA sequence: TGTGCCAGTAGTCCGAGGGCAGTAGGTCTTGAGCAGTTCTTC. It codes for CASSPRAVGLEQFF.

This sequence joins TRBV29-1 and TRBJ1-1; no reliable D call. The germline gives CDR1 SQVTM, CDR2 ANQGSEA. The CDR3 is 11 residues long. The germline V and J ends were trimmed by 7 bases and 7 bases, with 13 bases remaining between them. The CDR3 loop reads CSAAKQVEAFF. The CDR3 coding sequence is TGCAGCGCCGCGAAGCAAGTTGAAGCTTTCTTT.

CDR3 loop: CASSLTGPETQYF. In DNA, the CDR3 is TGCGCCAGCAGCTTGACAGGTCCGGAGACCCAGTACTTC. The chain combines TRBV5-1 with TRBJ2-5; a possible D gene is TRBD1 (5 bases). This CDR3 region has 13 residues. Germline V CDR1 and CDR2: SGHRS, YFSETQ. V lost 1 base to trimming and J lost 5 bases, with 9 bases between them.

Ten or more counts support this clonotype. The chain employs TRBV14 and TRBJ1-6; weak D call: TRBD1 (5 bases). CDR1 SGHDN and CDR2 FVKESK come from the germline V gene. V lost 0 bases and J lost 8, with 8 bases in between. This CDR3 spans 14 amino acids. This CDR3 reads CASSQERGYSPLHF. CDR3 in DNA: TGTGCCAGCAGCCAAGAACGGGGCTATTCACCCCTCCACTTT.

Only a few counts were recorded for this clonotype. The chain joins TRBV19 to TRBJ1-6; 7 bases map to TRBD1. V lost 5 bases and J lost 14; bases outside the gene matches: 6. The length of the CDR3 is 12 residues. Germline V CDR1 and CDR2: LNHDA, SQIVND (reference sequence). The CDR3 coding sequence is TGTGCCAGTAGTCCCAGGGGGGTCACCCTCCACTTT. This translates into CASSPRGVTLHF.

This clonotype was observed a few times. V gene TRBV6-5 combines with J gene TRBJ2-1, with TRBD1 matching over 8 bases. Germline lookup yields CDR1 MNHEY and CDR2 SVGAGI. V was pared by 6 bases and J by 3 bases, with 19 bases of the junction left unmatched. This CDR3 spans 19 amino acids. The chain's CDR3 is CASSPYDVDRVGVYNEQFF. CDR3 DNA sequence: TGTGCCAGCAGCCCCTACGATGTGGACAGGGTGGGAGTCTACAATGAGCAGTTCTTC.